The 12 T cell receptor beta chains below were found in one sample sequenced in a study of blood T cell repertoires in COVID-19 (TCRdb year 2020). Libraries were made using the immunoSEQ multiplex PCR assay. TCRdb holds this immuneACCESS table with in-frame rearrangements only. Some clones are missing; in checked studies, unresolved V genes explain under half, and the rest has no known cause. The sample includes over 250,000 clones, with 80% to 90% observed a single time. Of the sample, 11% falls within the top ten clones. The sample consisted of peripheral blood. Receptor source: a woman in her sixties or seventies with acute or convalescent COVID-19.

As concerns this clone: The same CDR3 is also encoded by other DNA sequences in this sample. V and J are TRBV27 and TRBJ1-1; D unclear. This CDR3 has 13 residues. Germline-derived CDR1 and CDR2 are MNHEY and SMNVEV (reference sequence). V was cut by 2 bases and J by 1 base, with 5 bases left in between. The CDR3 loop is CASSLGGNTEAFF. The CDR3 nucleotides are TGTGCCAGCAGTTTAGGAGGGAACACTGAAGCTTTCTTT.

V gene TRBV19 combines with J gene TRBJ2-2; maybe TRBD2 (5 bases). V dropped 7 bases and J dropped 6 bases, with 21 bases sitting between them. The CDR3 has 16 residues. Germline V gives CDR1 LNHDA, CDR2 SQIVND (reference sequence). The CDR3 protein is CASKDSALVGSGELFF. The CDR3 DNA is TGTGCCAGTAAGGATAGCGCACTCGTGGGATCCGGGGAGCTGTTTTTT.

CDR3: CASSPKRWGREDTQYF. CDR3 bases: TGTGCCAGCAGCCCGAAAAGATGGGGCCGCGAGGATACGCAGTATTTT. V and J are TRBV3-1 (or the pseudogene TRBV3-2) and TRBJ2-3; D is possibly TRBD1 (5 bases). The CDR3 loop spans 16 amino acids. Trimming left V 4 bases short and J 6 bases short, with 20 bases between. The germline CDR1 and CDR2 sequences are LGHDT and YNNKEL (reference sequence).

This chain links TRBV6-6 with TRBJ1-2; maybe TRBD1 (6 bases). Germline CDR1 and CDR2: MNHNY and SVGAGI (reference sequence). V was shortened by 6 bases and J by 3 bases, with 11 bases between the two germline ends. The CDR3 covers 13 residues. CDR3 sequence: CASRDQGYYGYTF. In nucleotides, the CDR3 is TGTGCCAGCAGAGACCAGGGGTACTATGGCTACACCTTC.

The chain employs TRBV2 and TRBJ2-1; 11 bases fit TRBD2. This CDR3 is 15 amino acids long. Germline V gene data show CDR1 as SNHLY and CDR2 as FYNNEI. Trimming at V came to 1 base and at J to 9 bases, leaving 5 bases not matched to a gene. The CDR3 region has the DNA TGTGCCAGCAGTGAAGGCCTAGCGGGGGGTGCTGAGCAGTTCTTC. Translation: CASSEGLAGGAEQFF.

This chain links TRBV5-1 with TRBJ2-1; D is undetermined. Per the germline V gene, CDR1 is SGHRS and CDR2 is YFSETQ. V was clipped by 0 bases and J by 3 bases, with 10 bases between them. This CDR3 comprises 15 residues. CDR3 sequence: CASSLGLFLYNEQFF. In nucleotides, the CDR3 is TGCGCCAGCAGCTTGGGGCTGTTTCTCTACAATGAGCAGTTCTTC.

The chain joins TRBV5-8 to TRBJ1-2, with D tentatively TRBD1 (6 bases). Trimming removed 6 bases from V and 8 bases from J, with 20 bases in between. CDR3 length equals 14 residues. CDR1 and CDR2 from the germline V gene are SGHTS and YDEGEE. The CDR3 sequence is CASTLSQDSRGYTF. The CDR3 bases are TGTGCCAGCACCCTATCCCAGGACAGTCGGGGCTACACCTTC.

The rearrangement uses TRBV5-1 and TRBJ2-1, with 8 bases matching TRBD2. V was clipped by 1 base and J by 5 bases; unmatched bases: 5. CDR1 and CDR2 (germline): SGHRS, YFSETQ. The CDR3 runs to 15 residues. CDR3 bases: TGCGCCAGCAGCTTGCGGGGGGGCAGTGACAATGAGCAGTTCTTC. It codes for CASSLRGGSDNEQFF.

The chain combines TRBV20-1 with TRBJ2-5, with 7 nucleotides matching TRBD2. V lost 3 bases and J lost 8; bases outside the gene matches: 9. From germline, CDR1 is DFQATT and CDR2 SNEGSKA (reference sequence). The CDR3 is 13 residues long. The CDR3 reads CSASGLEWSTQYF. In DNA, the CDR3 is TGCAGTGCTAGTGGACTAGAGTGGAGCACCCAGTACTTC.

This chain uses TRBV29-1 with TRBJ1-5, with D unclear. V shed 4 bases and J shed 2 bases, with 12 bases lying between them. The CDR3 is made up of 14 amino acids. CDR1 is SQVTM, CDR2 ANQGSEA, per germline. This chain's CDR3 is CSVGYGIGNQPQHF. DNA for the CDR3: TGCAGCGTTGGCTACGGGATAGGCAATCAGCCCCAGCATTTT.

As concerns this clone: This sample also contains other DNA sequences that code for the same CDR3. The rearrangement joins TRBV6-1 to TRBJ1-2, with no clear D. CDR1 is MNHNS, CDR2 SASEGT, per germline. There are 13 residues in the CDR3. The germline V and J ends were trimmed by 0 bases and 4 bases, with 6 bases remaining between them. The CDR3 DNA is TGTGCCAGCAGTGAAGCAGGGAGCTATGGCTACACCTTC. The encoded protein is CASSEAGSYGYTF.

This chain connects TRBV4-1 to TRBJ2-1; D gene unclear. Germline loops: CDR1 MGHRA, CDR2 YSYEKL. The ends were cut back, 3 bases at V and 5 bases at J, with 11 bases in the middle. There are 14 residues in the CDR3. The CDR3 region is CASSHPPRDNEQFF. The CDR3 DNA is TGCGCCAGCAGCCACCCCCCTAGAGACAATGAGCAGTTCTTC.